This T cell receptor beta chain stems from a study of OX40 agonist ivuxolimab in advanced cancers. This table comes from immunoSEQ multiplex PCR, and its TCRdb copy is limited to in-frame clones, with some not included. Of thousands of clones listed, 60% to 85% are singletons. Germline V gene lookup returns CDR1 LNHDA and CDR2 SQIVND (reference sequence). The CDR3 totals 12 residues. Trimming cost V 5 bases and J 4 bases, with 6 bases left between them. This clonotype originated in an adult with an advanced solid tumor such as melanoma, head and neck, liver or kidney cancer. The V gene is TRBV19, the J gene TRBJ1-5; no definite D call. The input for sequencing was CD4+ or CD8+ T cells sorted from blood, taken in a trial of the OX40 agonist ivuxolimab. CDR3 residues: CASSFFNQPQHF. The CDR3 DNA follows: TGTGCCAGTAGTTTCTTTAATCAGCCCCAGCATTTT.